This T cell receptor beta chain emerged from a study of CD8 T cells in ankylosing spondylitis. Many counts were recorded for this clonotype. Its cognate antigen is unknown. Each CDR3 protein gets one entry after TCRdb re-called the 5' RACE reads with MiXCR. The repertoire includes 200,000 to 250,000 distinct CDR3 sequences, around 8% of them detected once, and 4% to 5.5% sits in the top ten. Overall study results and limits: There were earlier reports of some motif variants in reactive arthritis synovial fluid and blood.

The CDR3 length is 18 residues. Trimming left V 5 bases short and J 0 bases short, with 23 bases between. Germline lookup yields CDR1 GTSNPN and CDR2 SVGIG (reference sequence). This rearrangement joins TRBV30 to TRBJ1-3; D uncertain. This TCR derives from a female donor with ankylosing spondylitis or in good health (not recorded which). The sample comprised blood, either unsorted or a sorted T cell fraction (not recorded which). CDR3 sequence (DNA): TGTGCCTGGGGAATCTTTCGGGCTTCCTTATCCTCTGGAAACACCATATATTTT. This encodes CAWGIFRASLSSGNTIYF.